These 18 T cell receptor beta chains share one sample of origin, sequenced in a study of PD-L1 blockade in urothelial cancer. This table comes from immunoSEQ multiplex PCR, and its TCRdb copy is limited to in-frame clones, with some not included. The table lists tens of thousands of clones, 84% of them singletons. The sequenced sample was PBMCs, obtained around atezolizumab (anti-PD-L1) treatment. These receptors all come from a man aged 55 to 70 with urothelial cancer.

This clone has only one observation. This chain uses TRBV2 with TRBJ1-2; 7 positions agree with TRBD1. The V gene's germline CDR1 is SNHLY and CDR2 FYNNEI. V dropped 3 bases and J dropped 4; count of bases not matched to a gene: 8. The CDR3 extends over 15 amino acids. CDR3 sequence: CASSDLGTVAYGYTF. The DNA for the CDR3 is TGTGCCAGCAGTGATTTAGGGACAGTCGCCTATGGCTACACCTTC.

The V gene is TRBV18, the J gene TRBJ1-4, with no clear D. V dropped 2 bases and J dropped 0 bases, with 7 bases sitting between them. Germline lookup yields CDR1 KGHSH and CDR2 LQKENI. This CDR3 comprises 15 residues. The CDR3 is CASSPSGSTNEKLFF. The CDR3 DNA reads TGTGCCAGCTCACCATCCGGTTCAACTAATGAAAAACTGTTTTTT.

The chain employs TRBV5-5 and TRBJ2-5; 7 bases agree with TRBD1. The CDR3 length is 14 residues. Germline V lookup: CDR1 SGHKS, CDR2 YYEKEE (reference sequence). After removal of 2 bases from V and 5 bases from J, the junction contained 6 bases not matched to a gene. In nucleotides, the CDR3 is TGTGCCAGCAGCTTTGGGCAGGGGGTTGAGACCCAGTACTTC. It encodes CASSFGQGVETQYF.

CDR3 DNA sequence: TGTGCCAGCAGGAATCGCCAGGGGGTCGGAAACACCATATATTTT. It encodes CASRNRQGVGNTIYF. This sequence joins TRBV27 and TRBJ1-3; 7 nucleotides align to TRBD1. The CDR3 is made up of 15 amino acids. CDR1 and CDR2 from the germline V gene are MNHEY and SMNVEV (reference sequence). V was pared by 6 bases and J by 4 bases, with 9 bases of the junction left unmatched.

V usage is TRBV5-8 and J usage is TRBJ2-1; 7 bases are shared with TRBD1. Per the germline V gene, CDR1 is SGHTS and CDR2 is YDEGEE. The CDR3 has 15 residues. V lost 4 bases, J lost 1 base, and 5 bases stayed unmatched. CDR3 sequence (DNA): TGTGCCAGCAGCATAGGACAGGCTTCCTACAATGAGCAGTTCTTC. Its translation is CASSIGQASYNEQFF.

V gene TRBV19 combines with J gene TRBJ1-6; a weak D match, TRBD1 (5 bases). In germline, CDR1 is LNHDA, CDR2 SQIVND (reference sequence). The CDR3 is 17 residues long. V lost 8 bases and J 0 bases, leaving 17 bases between the germline ends. The CDR3 nucleotides are TGTGCCAGTCGCAGGGTCCTGACCGGCTCCTATAATTCACCCCTCCACTTT. It translates to CASRRVLTGSYNSPLHF.

The chain employs TRBV27 and TRBJ2-3; TRBD2 agrees at 8 bases. The CDR3 extends over 16 amino acids. Germline loops: CDR1 MNHEY, CDR2 SMNVEV (reference sequence). J was trimmed by 0 bases and V by 3 bases; bases with no gene match: 5. The CDR3 loop reads CASSLVAGSSTDTQYF. Written as DNA, the CDR3 is TGTGCCAGCAGTTTGGTAGCGGGGTCTAGCACAGATACGCAGTATTTT.

The CDR3: CASSDSSADTQYF. DNA of the CDR3: TGTGCCAGTAGTGATAGCTCGGCAGATACGCAGTATTTT. The chain uses TRBV19 and TRBJ2-3; D unclear. Germline V gives CDR1 LNHDA, CDR2 SQIVND (reference sequence). V dropped 5 bases and J dropped 4 bases, with 10 bases sitting between them. The CDR3 runs 13 residues.

A word on this clone: At one boundary the junction diverges from the germline segment, which might be a read error. The genes are TRBV5-4 and TRBJ2-2; the match to TRBD2 covers 12 bases. This CDR3 comprises 17 residues. The germline V gene has CDR1 SGHNT and CDR2 YYREEE (reference sequence). The CDR3 coding sequence is TGTGCCAGCAGCTACGGACTAGCGGGACAGAACACCTGGGAGCTGTTTTTT. Amino acids: CASSYGLAGQNTWELFF.

The rearrangement joins TRBV13 to TRBJ1-6; D is uncertain. CDR1 is PRHDT and CDR2 is FYEKMQ in the germline V gene (reference sequence). This CDR3 has 12 residues. V was cut by 0 bases and J by 14 bases, with 8 bases left in between. CDR3 sequence (DNA): TGTGCCAGCAGCTTAGGTCCTTTATCCCTCCACTTT. Translation gives CASSLGPLSLHF.

The chain recombines TRBV6-5 with TRBJ2-7; D is unresolved. The CDR3 runs to 13 residues. Between the trimmed V and J ends, which lost 6 bases and 0 bases, there was a span of 9 bases. Looked up from germline, CDR1 is MNHEY and CDR2 is SVGAGI. In DNA, the CDR3 is TGTGCCAGCAGAAAAACGGGCTCCTACGAGCAGTACTTC. Its protein product is CASRKTGSYEQYF.

The CDR3 coding sequence is TGTGCCAGCAGTCGGTGGGGGGAAAGAAGCACAGATACGCAGTATTTT. The encoded protein is CASSRWGERSTDTQYF. The chain has TRBV9 and TRBJ2-3; maybe TRBD2 (6 bases). The germline V gene encodes CDR1 SGDLS and CDR2 YYNGEE. Trimming removed 5 bases at V and 0 bases at J, with 16 bases between. CDR3 length: 16 residues.

This clone was seen a handful of times. The chain employs TRBV4-1 and TRBJ2-7; 7 bases map to TRBD1. CDR3 size: 16 residues. In germline, CDR1 is MGHRA, CDR2 YSYEKL. After removal of 3 bases from V and 3 bases from J, the junction contained 11 bases not matched to a gene. CDR3 residues: CASSQRTGTANYEQYF. DNA for the CDR3: TGCGCCAGCAGCCAGCGTACCGGGACAGCAAACTACGAGCAGTACTTC.

This clone was detected only once. The CDR3 DNA follows: TGTGCCCGTGGAGCTCCGGGGGGCTACACCTTC. It translates to CARGAPGGYTF. V is TRBV30 and J is TRBJ1-2; D not certain. The germline V gene encodes CDR1 GTSNPN and CDR2 SVGIG (reference sequence). This CDR3 contains 11 residues. The V gene lost 8 bases and the J gene lost 8 bases, with 15 bases spanning the gap.

Note on this clone: Mismatch with germline at one junction end may stem from a read error. The chain employs TRBV28 and TRBJ1-6, with a tentative D call TRBD1 (6 bases). Germline assignment: CDR1 MDHEN and CDR2 SYDVKM. The CDR3 is 15 amino acids. DNA for the CDR3: TGTGCCAGCAGTTCAGGACAGACCTACAATTCACCCCTCCACTTT. This sequence encodes CASSSGQTYNSPLHF.

V gene TRBV5-1 combines with J gene TRBJ1-5, with 12 bases fitting TRBD1. The CDR3 covers 16 residues. The germline CDR1 and CDR2 sequences are SGHRS and YFSETQ. Germline trimming cut 0 bases from V and 6 bases from J; bases unmatched to any gene: 4. The CDR3 DNA sequence: TGCGCCAGCAGCTTGGGGGGACAGGGGGCTAGTCAGCCCCAGCATTTT. As protein: CASSLGGQGASQPQHF.

V is TRBV7-2 and J is TRBJ2-7, with unresolved D. V lost 2 bases and J lost 5, with 7 bases in between. The CDR3 totals 12 residues. Germline V gene lookup returns CDR1 SGHTA and CDR2 FQGNSA. CDR3 residues: CASSLKTNEQYF. CDR3 DNA sequence: TGTGCCAGCAGCTTAAAGACAAACGAGCAGTACTTC.

The chain couples TRBV7-9 to TRBJ1-1, with D possibly being TRBD1 (5 bases). CDR1 is SEHNR and CDR2 is FQNEAQ in the germline V gene (reference sequence). The CDR3 is 17 amino acids. V was pared by 2 bases and J by 1 base, with 17 bases between. The CDR3 DNA is TGTGCCAGCAGCTTATCCCCCACGCAAACAGGGAACACTGAAGCTTTCTTT. Amino acid sequence: CASSLSPTQTGNTEAFF.